This record covers a single T cell receptor beta chain. Its antigen is unknown. Germline loops: CDR1 ENHRY, CDR2 SYGVKD. Trimming removed 7 bases from V and 1 base from J; junction bases left unmatched: 9. This CDR3 contains 15 residues. Libraries were prepared by immunoSEQ multiplex PCR; TCRdb keeps only in-frame clonotypes and omits some of them. Of 150,000 to 200,000 clones in the sample, 84% were seen once. This entry comes from a study of cytomegalovirus exposure and HLA in healthy donors. Broader study findings: The study found most TCR sequences rare, yet found some public TCRs in many donors.

Sequenced material: PBMCs. The clonotype comes from a woman in her 30s in good health and CMV-seropositive. The chain uses TRBV10-3 and TRBJ1-1, with 7 bases fitting TRBD1. In nucleotides, the CDR3 is TGTGCCATCACCAAGACGAGGGGGCAGAACACTGAAGCTTTCTTT. It translates to CAITKTRGQNTEAFF.